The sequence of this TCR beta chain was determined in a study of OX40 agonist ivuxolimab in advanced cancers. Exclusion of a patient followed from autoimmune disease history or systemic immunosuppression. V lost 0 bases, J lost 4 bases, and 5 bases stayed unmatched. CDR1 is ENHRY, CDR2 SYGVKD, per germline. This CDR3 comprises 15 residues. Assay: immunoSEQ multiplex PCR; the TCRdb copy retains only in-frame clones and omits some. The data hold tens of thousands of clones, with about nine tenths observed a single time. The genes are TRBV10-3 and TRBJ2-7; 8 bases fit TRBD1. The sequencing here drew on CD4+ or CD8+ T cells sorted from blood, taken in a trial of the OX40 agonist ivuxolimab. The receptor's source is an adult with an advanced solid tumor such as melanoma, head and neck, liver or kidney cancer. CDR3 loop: CAISESRQGWYEQYF. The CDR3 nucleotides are TGTGCCATCAGTGAGTCTCGACAGGGGTGGTACGAGCAGTACTTC.